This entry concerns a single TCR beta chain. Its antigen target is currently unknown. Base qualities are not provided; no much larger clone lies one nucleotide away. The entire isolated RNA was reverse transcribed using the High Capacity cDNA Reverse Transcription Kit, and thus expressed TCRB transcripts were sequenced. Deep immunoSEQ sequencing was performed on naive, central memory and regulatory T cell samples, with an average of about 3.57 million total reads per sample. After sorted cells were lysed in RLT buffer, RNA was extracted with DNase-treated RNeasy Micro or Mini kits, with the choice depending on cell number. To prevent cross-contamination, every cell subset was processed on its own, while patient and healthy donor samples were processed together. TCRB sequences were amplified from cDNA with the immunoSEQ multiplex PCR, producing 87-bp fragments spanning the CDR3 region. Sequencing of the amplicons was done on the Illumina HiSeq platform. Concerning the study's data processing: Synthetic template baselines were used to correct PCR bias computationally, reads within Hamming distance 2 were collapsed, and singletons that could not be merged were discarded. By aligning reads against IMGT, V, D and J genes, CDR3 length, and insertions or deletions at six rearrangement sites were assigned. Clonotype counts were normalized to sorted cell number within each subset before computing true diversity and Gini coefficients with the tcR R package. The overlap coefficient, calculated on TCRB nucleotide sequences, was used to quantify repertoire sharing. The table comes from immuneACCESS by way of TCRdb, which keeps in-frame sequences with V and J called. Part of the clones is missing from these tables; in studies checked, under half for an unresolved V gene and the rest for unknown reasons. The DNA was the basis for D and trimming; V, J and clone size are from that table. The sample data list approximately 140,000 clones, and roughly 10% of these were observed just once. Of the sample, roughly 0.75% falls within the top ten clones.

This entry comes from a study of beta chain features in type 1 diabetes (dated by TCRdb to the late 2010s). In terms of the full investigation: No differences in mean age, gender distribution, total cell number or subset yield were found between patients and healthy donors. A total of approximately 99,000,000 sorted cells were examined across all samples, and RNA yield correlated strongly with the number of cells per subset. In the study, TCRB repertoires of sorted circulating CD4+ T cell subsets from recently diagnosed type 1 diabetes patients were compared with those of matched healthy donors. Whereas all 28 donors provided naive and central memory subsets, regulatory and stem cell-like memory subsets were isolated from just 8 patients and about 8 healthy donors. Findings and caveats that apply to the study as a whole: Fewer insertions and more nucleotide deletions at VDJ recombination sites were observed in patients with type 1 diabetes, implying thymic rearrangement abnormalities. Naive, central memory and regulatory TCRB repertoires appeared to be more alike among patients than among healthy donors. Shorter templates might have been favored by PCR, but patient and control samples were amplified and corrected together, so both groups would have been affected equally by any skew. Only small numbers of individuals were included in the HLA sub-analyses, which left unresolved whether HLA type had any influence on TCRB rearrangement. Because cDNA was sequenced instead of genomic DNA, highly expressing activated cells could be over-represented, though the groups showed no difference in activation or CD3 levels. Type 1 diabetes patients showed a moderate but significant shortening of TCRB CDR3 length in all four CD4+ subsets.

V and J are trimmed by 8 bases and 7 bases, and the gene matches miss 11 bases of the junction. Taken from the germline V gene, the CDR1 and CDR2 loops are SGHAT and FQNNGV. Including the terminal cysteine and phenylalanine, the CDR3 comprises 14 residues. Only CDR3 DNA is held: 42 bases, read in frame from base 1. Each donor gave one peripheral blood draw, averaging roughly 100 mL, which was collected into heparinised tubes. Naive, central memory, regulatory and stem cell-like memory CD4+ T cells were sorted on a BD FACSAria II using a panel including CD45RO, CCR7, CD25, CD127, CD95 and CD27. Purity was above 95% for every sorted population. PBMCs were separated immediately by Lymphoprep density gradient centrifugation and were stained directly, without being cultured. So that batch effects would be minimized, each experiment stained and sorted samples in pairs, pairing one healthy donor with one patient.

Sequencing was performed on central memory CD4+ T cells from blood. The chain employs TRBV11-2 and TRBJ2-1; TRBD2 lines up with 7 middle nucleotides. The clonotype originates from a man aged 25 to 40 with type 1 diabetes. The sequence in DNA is TGTGCCAGCGGTCACAGCGGGGCGGGGAATGAGCAGTTCTTC. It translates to CASGHSGAGNEQFF. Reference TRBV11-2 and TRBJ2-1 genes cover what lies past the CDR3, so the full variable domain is EAGVAQSPRYKIIEKRQSVAFWCNPISGHATLYWYQQILGQGPKLLIQFQNNGVVDDSQLPKDRFSAERLKGVDSTLKIQPAKLEDSAVYLCASGHSGAGNEQFFGPGTRLTVL.